Each of the 16 T cell receptor beta chains below was sequenced from the same sample in a study of read filtering for tumor transcriptome and immune sequencing. The library was built from roughly 400 ng RNA with molecular barcoded adaptors for alpha/delta and beta/gamma chains. TCRdb ran MiXCR on the reads and lists one entry per CDR3 protein. The repertoire holds roughly 41,000 distinct CDR3 sequences, roughly 13% seen once, with less than 40% in the top ten. The sequencing input was a population of CD138-negative cells sorted from bone marrow. The receptors stem from a donor older than 35 with multiple myeloma.

In its sample, this clonotype was seen many times. This sequence joins TRBV5-1 and TRBJ1-1, with D maybe TRBD1 (6 bases). The germline V gene has CDR1 SGHRS and CDR2 YFSETQ. V gave up 0 bases and J gave up 1 base, with 13 bases separating them. This CDR3 spans 16 amino acids. CDR3 sequence reads: CASSLEQDSENTEAFF. In DNA form, the CDR3 reads TGCGCCAGCAGCTTGGAGCAGGACAGTGAGAACACTGAAGCTTTCTTT.

This sequence joins TRBV9 and TRBJ1-1, with 10 bases fitting TRBD1. The germline V gene has CDR1 SGDLS and CDR2 YYNGEE. This CDR3 region has 15 residues. The V and J ends lost 4 bases and 7 bases, in that order; junction bases with no gene match: 10. The CDR3 sequence: CASSPPGTGAIEAFF. The CDR3 DNA reads as TGTGCCAGCAGCCCCCCCGGGACAGGGGCGATTGAAGCTTTCTTT. The full variable domain, completed using reference TRBV9 and TRBJ1-1, is DSGVTQTPKHLITATGQRVTLRCSPRSGDLSVYWYQQSLDQGLQFLIQYYNGEERAKGNILERFSAQQFPDLHSELNLSSLELGDSALYFCASSPPGTGAIEAFFGQGTRLTVV.

At least ten counts were recorded for this clonotype. The CDR3 sequence: CASSTGRGTDTQYF. The CDR3 DNA is TGTGCCAGCAGCACAGGGAGGGGCACAGATACGCAGTATTTT. The V gene is TRBV28, the J gene TRBJ2-3; D may be TRBD2 (7 bases). The germline V gene encodes CDR1 MDHEN and CDR2 SYDVKM. V shed 6 bases and J shed 1 base, with 11 bases lying between them. CDR3 size: 14 residues. Full variable domain (outside the CDR3, taken from reference TRBV28 and TRBJ2-3): DVKVTQSSRYLVKRTGEKVFLECVQDMDHENMFWYRQDPGLGLRLIYFSYDVKMKEKGDIPEGYSVSREKKERFSLILESASTNQTSMYLCASSTGRGTDTQYFGPGTRLTVL.

In this sample, this clonotype turned up many times. The CDR3 DNA is TGCAGCGTTCAAATGCTAGCGGCCTACAATGAGCAGTTCTTC. Translating gives CSVQMLAAYNEQFF. The V call is TRBV29-1, the J call TRBJ2-1; 7 bases agree with TRBD2. V was clipped by 5 bases and J by 2 bases; unmatched bases: 6. The germline V gene has CDR1 SQVTM and CDR2 ANQGSEA. The CDR3 loop spans 14 amino acids.

This clonotype was observed at least ten times. V gene TRBV20-1 combines with J gene TRBJ1-1, with unresolved D. Germline loops: CDR1 DFQATT, CDR2 SNEGSKA (reference sequence). The CDR3 length is 14 residues. V lost 6 bases and J 3 bases, leaving 17 bases between the germline ends. The CDR3 loop is CSAYGDTWDTEAFF. DNA for the CDR3: TGCAGTGCCTACGGGGATACCTGGGACACTGAAGCTTTCTTT.

This clonotype was detected ten times or more. The chain has TRBV21-1 and TRBJ1-1. TRBV21-1 is tagged as a pseudogene. CDR3 size: 14 residues. The CDR3 DNA is TGTGCCAGCGGAGGATTGGTGGAGAACACTGAAGCTTTCTTT. Translating gives CASGGLVENTEAFF.

In this sample, this clonotype turned up many times. The CDR3 DNA follows: TGTGCCAGCTCACCGGAGTACACCGGGGAGCTGTTTTTT. This gives the protein CASSPEYTGELFF. The chain joins TRBV18 to TRBJ2-2, with D unresolved. Trimming took off 3 bases at V and 3 bases at J, with 5 bases between the two ends. The germline V gene encodes CDR1 KGHSH and CDR2 LQKENI. The CDR3 consists of 13 residues.

This clonotype was recorded only once. This is likely an artifact of a read error, given a far larger clone one base away. V is TRBV6-6 and J is TRBJ2-1; D may be TRBD2 (6 bases). Germline V lookup: CDR1 MNHNY, CDR2 SVGAGI (reference sequence). There are 14 residues in the CDR3. V gave up 2 bases and J gave up 9 bases, with 14 bases separating them. The DNA for the CDR3 is TGTGCCAGCAGTTACCAACTAGCCACCCGTGAGCAGTTCTTC. Amino acids: CASSYQLATREQFF.

About this clonotype itself: This may arise from a read error, as a much more abundant clone is one base away. CDR3 sequence reads: CASSEPGLRGGYF. Written as DNA, the CDR3 is TGTGCCAGCAGTGAGCCGGGCCTCCGGGGAGGGTACTTC. The V gene is TRBV6-1, the J gene TRBJ2-5, with D possibly being TRBD2 (6 bases). The CDR3 totals 13 residues. The germline CDR1 and CDR2 sequences are MNHNS and SASEGT. Trimming took off 3 bases at V and 13 bases at J, with 18 bases between the two ends.

This clonotype was observed a handful of times. The chain links TRBV24-1 to TRBJ2-2; 12 positions match TRBD2. The V gene's germline CDR1 is KGHDR and CDR2 SFDVKD. V shed 7 bases and J 4 bases; nucleotides not matched to a gene: 0. The CDR3 is made up of 14 amino acids. The CDR3 region is CATRGLAGTGELFF. As DNA, the CDR3 is TGTGCCACCAGGGGACTAGCGGGCACCGGGGAGCTGTTTTTT.

Points on this clonotype: A far larger clone is only one base removed, so a read error is likely. V is TRBV7-9 and J is TRBJ2-1; perhaps TRBD2 as D (6 bases). Per the germline V gene, CDR1 is SEHNR and CDR2 is FQNEAQ (reference sequence). The CDR3 runs 12 residues. CDR3 sequence reads: CASSFDTGRKLF. CDR3 in DNA: TGTGCCAGCAGTTTCGACACCGGGAGAAAGCTCTTC.

Ten or more counts support this clonotype. The chain has TRBV30 and TRBJ1-2, with D maybe TRBD1 (5 bases). The CDR3 is 15 amino acids. Trimming left V 4 bases short and J 6 bases short, with 21 bases between. Germline-derived CDR1 and CDR2 are GTSNPN and SVGIG (reference sequence). The CDR3: CAWTKGTFSNNGYTF. The CDR3 DNA follows: TGTGCCTGGACTAAGGGGACTTTCTCCAACAATGGCTACACCTTC.

This clonotype has ten or more counts. This chain uses TRBV9 with TRBJ2-6; D perhaps matches TRBD2 (5 bases). Trimming removed 3 bases from V and 4 bases from J, with 17 bases in between. CDR1 and CDR2 (germline): SGDLS, YYNGEE. The CDR3 runs 17 residues. In DNA, the CDR3 is TGTGCCAGCAGCGCGTACTCTCGAGGGCCAGGGGCCAACGTCCTGACTTTC. Translation: CASSAYSRGPGANVLTF.

The sample holds many counts of this clonotype. V and J are TRBV28 and TRBJ1-1; TRBD1 is a possible D gene (6 bases). The germline V gene encodes CDR1 MDHEN and CDR2 SYDVKM. CDR3 length: 15 residues. Trimming removed 3 bases at V and 4 bases at J, with 15 bases between. The CDR3 bases are TGTGCCAGCAGTTTCGCAGGGGAGACCGTCACTGAAGCTTTCTTT. It codes for CASSFAGETVTEAFF.

This clonotype was detected ten times or more. The V call is TRBV20-1, the J call TRBJ2-1; D is possibly TRBD2 (5 bases). V lost 6 bases, J lost 0 bases, and 18 bases lay in between. This CDR3 spans 16 amino acids. The germline CDR1 and CDR2 sequences are DFQATT and SNEGSKA (reference sequence). The CDR3 reads CSAAKEAQSSYNEQFF. CDR3 nucleotide sequence: TGCAGTGCGGCGAAGGAGGCCCAGAGCTCCTACAATGAGCAGTTCTTC.

The table lists this clonotype with a few counts. This chain links TRBV3-1 with TRBJ2-7; TRBD2 is a possible D gene (5 bases). V lost 2 bases, J lost 4 bases, and 15 bases lay in between. Per the germline V gene, CDR1 is LGHDT and CDR2 is YNNKEL (reference sequence). This CDR3 is 15 amino acids long. Here the CDR3 DNA reads TGTGCCAGCAGCCAATACGGGAAAACTGGATACGAGCAGTACTTC. Amino acids: CASSQYGKTGYEQYF.